A single sample is the source of the 6 T cell receptor beta chains below, sequenced in a study of shared clonotypes between healthy human individuals. Clones were sequenced by immunoSEQ multiplex PCR, and TCRdb holds only the in-frame ones, with some missing. The sample contains roughly 2.2 million clones, 85% to 95% of which appear only once. What was sequenced was naive CD4+ T cells from PBMCs. Regarding subset: CD45RA+ positively selected. The receptors stem from a young man in good health. Some clones in this sample may be carry-over from other donors' samples.

This sequence joins TRBV7-9 and TRBJ1-1; weak D call: TRBD1 (5 bases). Germline CDR1 and CDR2: SEHNR and FQNEAQ (reference sequence). Trimming took 4 bases from V and 3 from J, leaving 9 bases between them. The CDR3 extends over 13 amino acids. Written as DNA, the CDR3 is TGTGCCAGCAGCTGGGACGGGGACACTGAAGCTTTCTTT. Translating gives CASSWDGDTEAFF.

The V and J genes are TRBV27 and TRBJ2-3; perhaps TRBD1 as D (5 bases). V was trimmed by 8 bases and J by 5 bases, leaving 17 bases between them. The CDR3 is made up of 14 amino acids. The V gene's germline CDR1 is MNHEY and CDR2 SMNVEV (reference sequence). The CDR3 DNA is TGTGCCAGCGGCATTGGCAGGGTGGGAGATACGCAGTATTTT. Protein product: CASGIGRVGDTQYF.

The chain has TRBV23-1 and TRBJ2-5, with TRBD2 matching 7 bases. TRBV23-1 carries the ORF label, with uncertain function. V lost 3 bases and J lost 4; bases outside the gene matches: 2. This CDR3 comprises 13 residues. The CDR3 region is CASSQPGGETQYF. The DNA of the CDR3 is TGCGCCAGCAGTCAGCCGGGGGGAGAGACCCAGTACTTC.

The count of this clone is one. The CDR3 region has the DNA TGTGCCAGCAGCTTATATTCGCGGACAGCCATGGGCTACACCTTC. Amino acids: CASSLYSRTAMGYTF. This chain links TRBV7-8 with TRBJ1-2; D is perhaps TRBD1 (6 bases). Trimming cost V 2 bases and J 8 bases, with 18 bases left between them. The CDR3 is 15 residues long. CDR1 and CDR2 (germline): SGHVS, FQNEAQ.

CDR3 region: CASSFSPSGYTQYF. CDR3 DNA sequence: TGTGCCAGCAGTTTCTCTCCAAGCGGGTATACGCAGTATTTT. The V call is TRBV27, the J call TRBJ2-3; possible D gene TRBD2, 6 bases. Germline CDR1 MNHEY, CDR2 SMNVEV (reference sequence). V was shortened by 3 bases and J by 7 bases, with 14 bases between the two germline ends. The CDR3 loop spans 14 amino acids.

This clone has a handful of counts. The chain couples TRBV19 to TRBJ2-1, with 12 bases matching TRBD2. Germline CDR1 is LNHDA and CDR2 is SQIVND (reference sequence). CDR3 size: 15 residues. V gave up 3 bases and J gave up 10 bases; unmatched junction bases: 7. The CDR3 DNA sequence: TGTGCCAGTAGTATTCTAGCGGGAGGGGTACGGGAGCAGTTCTTC. This translates into CASSILAGGVREQFF. Drawing the rest from reference TRBV19 and TRBJ2-1, the complete variable domain is DGGITQSPKYLFRKEGQNVTLSCEQNLNHDAMYWYRQDPGQGLRLIYYSQIVNDFQKGDIAEGYSVSREKKESFPLTVTSAQKNPTAFYLCASSILAGGVREQFFGPGTRLTVL.